This T cell receptor (beta chain) is from a study of identifying expanded T cells in peripheral blood. Study outcomes and limitations: Across healthy donors, higher total template counts meant significantly greater two-week count variance.

In regard to this clone: Its target is unknown.

The method was immunoSEQ multiplex PCR; TCRdb's version includes in-frame clones alone and lacks a portion of them. The table includes some 76,000 clones, roughly 90% detected once. Germline V gives CDR1 SEHNR, CDR2 FQNEAQ (reference sequence). The length of the CDR3 is 16 residues. V lost 0 bases and J lost 7, with 15 bases in between. The chain has TRBV7-9 and TRBJ2-2, with a tentative D call TRBD2 (5 bases). Sequences were obtained from blood. The receptor comes from a person between 18 and 75 years old in good health. The CDR3 loop is CASSLAGAQVNGELFF. The CDR3 region has the DNA TGTGCCAGCAGCTTAGCGGGAGCTCAGGTTAACGGGGAGCTGTTTTTT. The full variable domain, in which reference TRBV7-9 and TRBJ2-2 provide the parts outside the CDR3, is DTGVSQNPRHKITKRGQNVTFRCDPISEHNRLYWYRQTLGQGPEFLTYFQNEAQLEKSRLLSDRFSAERPKGSFSTLEIQRTEQGDSAMYLCASSLAGAQVNGELFFGEGSRLTVL.